The 22 T cell receptor beta chains in this list originate from one sample, sequenced in a study of cytomegalovirus exposure and HLA in healthy donors. PCR amplification relied on 60 Vbeta primers (plus 13 Jbeta primers). The method was immunoSEQ multiplex PCR; TCRdb's version includes in-frame clones alone and lacks a portion of them. This table has about 170,000 clones, 75% to 85% appearing once. Sequencing was performed on PBMCs. Receptors were obtained from a woman aged 45-65 years in good health and CMV-seronegative.

The chain recombines TRBV4-1 with TRBJ2-3; no definite D call. Between the trimmed V and J ends, which lost 6 bases and 2 bases, there was a span of 15 bases. The CDR3 runs 15 residues. CDR1 and CDR2 (germline): MGHRA, YSYEKL. CDR3 residues: CASRASRLLTDTQYF. CDR3 nucleotide sequence: TGCGCCAGCAGGGCCTCCCGACTCCTCACAGATACGCAGTATTTT.

The genes are TRBV9 and TRBJ2-5, with D perhaps TRBD2 (5 bases). The ends were cut back, 3 bases at V and 4 bases at J, with 16 bases in the middle. Germline-derived CDR1 and CDR2 are SGDLS and YYNGEE. This CDR3 region has 15 residues. The CDR3 reads CASSATWTLLETQYF. For the CDR3, the DNA is TGTGCCAGCAGCGCGACCTGGACTCTGCTAGAGACCCAGTACTTC.

The J gene is TRBJ1-4, the V gene TRBV18, with D possibly TRBD1 on 5 matching bases. Trimming cost V 2 bases and J 7 bases, with 14 bases left between them. The CDR3 runs 15 residues. Germline values: CDR1 KGHSH, CDR2 LQKENI. The CDR3 sequence: CASSPSWGTGEKLFF. The CDR3 nucleotides are TGTGCCAGCTCACCATCGTGGGGTACAGGTGAAAAACTGTTTTTT.

The J gene is TRBJ2-7, the V gene TRBV28; no definite D call. From germline, CDR1 is MDHEN and CDR2 SYDVKM. This CDR3 spans 16 amino acids. The V and J ends lost 2 bases and 3 bases respectively, with 17 bases between them. The CDR3 region is CASSLNPRQVYYEQYF. CDR3 nucleotide sequence: TGTGCCAGCAGTTTAAACCCCAGGCAGGTCTACTACGAGCAGTACTTC. The variable domain in full, completed from reference TRBV28 and TRBJ2-7, reads DVKVTQSSRYLVKRTGEKVFLECVQDMDHENMFWYRQDPGLGLRLIYFSYDVKMKEKGDIPEGYSVSREKKERFSLILESASTNQTSMYLCASSLNPRQVYYEQYFGPGTRLTVT.

CDR3 protein: CASTKRGSGRSPDTQYF. CDR3 coding DNA: TGTGCCAGCACCAAAAGGGGGTCAGGGAGAAGCCCAGATACGCAGTATTTT. The chain recombines TRBV2 with TRBJ2-3, with D maybe TRBD1 (6 bases). V was clipped by 7 bases and J by 4 bases, with 24 bases between them. CDR1 is SNHLY, CDR2 FYNNEI, per germline. This CDR3 is 17 amino acids long.

The V gene is TRBV4-3, the J gene TRBJ2-3, with a possible D match to TRBD1 (5 bases). The V end lost 1 base, the J end lost 1 base, and 12 bases lay between the germline ends. The CDR3 runs to 16 residues. CDR1 LGHNA and CDR2 YSLEER come from the germline V gene. CDR3 coding DNA: TGCGCCAGCAGCCAAGTCACAGGCCCAGGCACAGATACGCAGTATTTT. This sequence encodes CASSQVTGPGTDTQYF.

The chain combines TRBV6-1 with TRBJ2-3; tentative D call: TRBD1 (6 bases). Trimming cost V 4 bases and J 0 bases, with 17 bases left between them. This CDR3 is built from 17 residues. Looked up from germline, CDR1 is MNHNS and CDR2 is SASEGT. CDR3 sequence reads: CASSARTGTWSTDTQYF. In DNA, the CDR3 is TGTGCCAGCAGTGCCCGGACGGGGACATGGAGCACAGATACGCAGTATTTT.

V and J are TRBV6-6 and TRBJ1-1; D gene ambiguous. Trimming took 11 bases from V and 0 from J, leaving 10 bases between them. Germline CDR1 MNHNY, CDR2 SVGAGI (reference sequence). This CDR3 has 12 residues. The CDR3 spells CAVQPLNTEAFF. CDR3 nucleotide sequence: TGTGCCGTACAGCCGTTGAACACTGAAGCTTTCTTT.

The chain employs TRBV7-2 and TRBJ2-1; no firm D call. There are 15 residues in the CDR3. CDR1 SGHTA and CDR2 FQGNSA come from the germline V gene. The V and J ends lost 5 bases and 7 bases respectively, with 18 bases between them. The CDR3 spells CASSVRSIIGNEQFF. The DNA for the CDR3 is TGTGCCAGCAGCGTCCGGTCGATTATCGGGAATGAGCAGTTCTTC.

The V and J genes are TRBV6-6 and TRBJ1-2; 8 nucleotides align to TRBD1. Unmatched junction bases numbered 3, after V lost 8 bases and J lost 4 bases. Germline-derived CDR1 and CDR2 are MNHNY and SVGAGI (reference sequence). The CDR3 is 12 residues long. The CDR3 loop is CASRQGTYGYTF. CDR3 coding DNA: TGTGCCAGCCGACAGGGGACCTATGGCTACACCTTC.

The chain recombines TRBV11-2 with TRBJ2-7; maybe TRBD1 (6 bases). The CDR3 is 12 residues long. Trimming took off 6 bases at V and 3 bases at J, with 9 bases between the two ends. CDR1 and CDR2 (germline): SGHAT, FQNNGV. The CDR3 spells CASRQQGYEQYF. The CDR3 DNA is TGTGCCAGCAGGCAACAGGGCTACGAGCAGTACTTC.

The chain combines TRBV5-1 with TRBJ2-5; D is perhaps TRBD2 (6 bases). Germline lookup yields CDR1 SGHRS and CDR2 YFSETQ. With 4 bases removed from V and 0 bases from J, the gap between germline ends came to 19 bases. The CDR3 covers 17 residues. CDR3 coding DNA: TGCGCCAGCAGCCCGGGGCCTAGCGCCTCGTACCAAGAGACCCAGTACTTC. Translation: CASSPGPSASYQETQYF. Combining the CDR3 with reference TRBV5-1 and TRBJ2-5 gives the whole variable domain KAGVTQTPRYLIKTRGQQVTLSCSPISGHRSVSWYQQTPGQGLQFLFEYFSETQRNKGNFPGRFSGRQFSNSRSEMNVSTLELGDSALYLCASSPGPSASYQETQYFGPGTRLLVL.

This chain connects TRBV27 to TRBJ1-5, with no clear D. The CDR3 is 15 residues long. Per germline, CDR1 MNHEY and CDR2 SMNVEV (reference sequence). Trimming cost V 3 bases and J 4 bases, with 13 bases left between them. This CDR3 is CASSLEGRTNQPQHF. The CDR3 DNA sequence: TGTGCCAGCAGTTTGGAAGGGAGGACTAATCAGCCCCAGCATTTT.

The chain employs TRBV11-2 and TRBJ2-7; 9 nucleotides align to TRBD2. The CDR3 is 15 residues long. Germline trimming cut 7 bases from V and 2 bases from J; bases unmatched to any gene: 9. Per the germline V gene, CDR1 is SGHAT and CDR2 is FQNNGV. The CDR3 is CASMPSSGVPYEQYF. CDR3 bases: TGTGCCAGCATGCCCTCTAGCGGGGTCCCCTACGAGCAGTACTTC.

The CDR3 DNA is TGTGCCAGCTCACCTCTCCGCCAGAGCACAGATACGCAGTATTTT. Translating it yields CASSPLRQSTDTQYF. V gene TRBV18 combines with J gene TRBJ2-3, with no clear D. This CDR3 is built from 15 residues. Germline CDR1 and CDR2: KGHSH and LQKENI. V lost 3 bases and J 0 bases, leaving 10 bases between the germline ends.

This clone was found a few times. J is TRBJ1-3 and V is TRBV6-6, with a weak D call TRBD1 (6 bases). This CDR3 is built from 16 residues. Trimming cost V 5 bases and J 0 bases, with 14 bases left between them. Germline CDR1 reads MNHNY; CDR2 reads SVGAGI (reference sequence). The CDR3 nucleotides are TGTGCCAGCAGTATTATCGACAGGACCTCTGGAAACACCATATATTTT. Its protein product is CASSIIDRTSGNTIYF.

The chain couples TRBV4-2 to TRBJ1-3, with D possibly TRBD1 on 5 matching bases. CDR1 and CDR2 (germline): LGHNA, YNFKEQ. V shed 4 bases and J shed 0 bases, with 16 bases lying between them. There are 17 residues in the CDR3. The CDR3 DNA sequence: TGTGCCAGCAGCCGCCAGGGTGTCCAGAGCTCTGGAAACACCATATATTTT. The encoded protein is CASSRQGVQSSGNTIYF.

The gene calls are TRBV7-8 and TRBJ1-5; tentatively, D is TRBD1 (5 bases). The CDR3 length is 17 residues. Germline values: CDR1 SGHVS, CDR2 FQNEAQ. V was cut by 5 bases and J by 0 bases, with 17 bases left in between. The DNA of the CDR3 is TGTGCCAGCAGCCCCAGGGAAACGAGGTATAGCAATCAGCCCCAGCATTTT. It codes for CASSPRETRYSNQPQHF. Drawing the rest from reference TRBV7-8 and TRBJ1-5, the complete variable domain is GAGVSQSPRYKVAKRGQDVALRCDPISGHVSLFWYQQALGQGPEFLTYFQNEAQLDKSGLPSDRFFAERPEGSVSTLKIQRTQQEDSAVYLCASSPRETRYSNQPQHFGDGTRLSIL.

The chain couples TRBV11-3 to TRBJ2-3; TRBD1 agrees at 9 bases. CDR3 length: 13 amino acids. J gave up 12 bases and V 1 base, and 5 bases lay outside the gene matches. From germline, CDR1 is SGHNT and CDR2 YENEEA. Written as DNA, the CDR3 is TGTGCCAGCAGCTTAGTTAGGGACAGGGTTCAGTATTTT. This sequence encodes CASSLVRDRVQYF.

J is TRBJ1-4 and V is TRBV4-2; D is perhaps TRBD1 (5 bases). Trimming cost V 1 base and J 8 bases, with 17 bases left between them. The CDR3 covers 16 residues. Germline CDR1 and CDR2: LGHNA and YNFKEQ. The CDR3 nucleotides read TGTGCCAGCAGCCAAGTTAGCCGCGGAGGGGAAGAAAAACTGTTTTTT. Translation: CASSQVSRGGEEKLFF.

This clone turned up a few times. The CDR3 spells CSARRQTEQFF. The CDR3 DNA reads TGCAGTGCTAGGCGGCAGACTGAGCAGTTCTTC. V usage is TRBV20-1 and J usage is TRBJ2-1; D is unresolved. The CDR3 runs 11 residues. V dropped 3 bases and J dropped 9 bases, with 9 bases sitting between them. Germline V gene sequence: CDR1 DFQATT, CDR2 SNEGSKA (reference sequence).

This chain connects TRBV28 to TRBJ2-1; D remains unclear. Per the germline V gene, CDR1 is MDHEN and CDR2 is SYDVKM. The CDR3 totals 11 residues. Trimming left V 2 bases short and J 10 bases short, with 6 bases between. CDR3 protein: CASSLQREQFF. In DNA, the CDR3 is TGTGCCAGCAGTTTACAGAGGGAGCAGTTCTTC.